This TCR beta chain was recorded in a study of shared clonotypes between healthy human individuals. As defined, naive CD8 cells were CD45RO-negative and positively selected for CCR7, with terminally differentiated effector memory CD45RA+ cells excluded. From germline, CDR1 is SGHKS and CDR2 YYEKEE (reference sequence). The germline V and J ends were trimmed by 4 bases and 3 bases, with 8 bases remaining between them. The CDR3 has 12 residues. When replicate PCRs were run on sorted subsets, they used 200 to 250 ng DNA, about 30,000 T cell genomes. Produced via immunoSEQ multiplex PCR; TCRdb's table is partial and in-frame only. The sample yields around 2.1 million clones, 90% to 95% seen once.

This TCR was sampled from a man between 18 and 29 years old in good health. Some clones in this sample may be carry-over from other donors' samples. The sequenced sample consisted of naive CD8+ T cells from PBMCs. The rearrangement links TRBV5-5 to TRBJ2-7; TRBD2 is a possible D gene (5 bases). CDR3 in DNA: TGTGCCAGCAGCCAGAGGGTCTACGAGCAGTACTTC. This translates into CASSQRVYEQYF.